One sample yielded the 17 T cell receptor beta chains listed below, sequenced in a study of blood T cell repertoires in COVID-19. The table came from immunoSEQ multiplex PCR; TCRdb's copy has only in-frame clones and leaves some out. The sample holds about 150,000 clones, about four fifths seen once. Sequencing used peripheral blood. Receptors originate from a woman older than 75 with acute or convalescent COVID-19.

This rearrangement joins TRBV18 to TRBJ2-3; D call uncertain. The CDR3 covers 16 residues. CDR1 is KGHSH and CDR2 is LQKENI in the germline V gene. V gave up 2 bases and J gave up 3 bases, with 15 bases separating them. The CDR3 nucleotides are TGTGCCAGCTCACCAAGTGTTGGGCAGATTACAGATACGCAGTATTTT. It encodes CASSPSVGQITDTQYF.

The chain carries TRBV5-5 and TRBJ1-5, with D perhaps matching TRBD1 (6 bases). The V end was cut by 3 bases, the J end by 4 bases, with 17 bases between. Looked up from germline, CDR1 is SGHKS and CDR2 is YYEKEE (reference sequence). The CDR3 extends over 16 amino acids. The chain's CDR3 is CASSSGQLEVNQPQHF. DNA of the CDR3: TGTGCCAGCAGCTCTGGACAGTTAGAGGTGAATCAGCCCCAGCATTTT.

This chain joins TRBV19 and TRBJ2-1; the match to TRBD2 covers 12 bases. The V segment lost 7 bases and the J segment 5 bases; nucleotides outside the gene matches: 6. This CDR3 has 15 residues. Germline V gene sequence: CDR1 LNHDA, CDR2 SQIVND (reference sequence). CDR3 DNA sequence: TGTGCCAGTACCCGGACTAGCGGGATGGACAATGAGCAGTTCTTC. Translating it yields CASTRTSGMDNEQFF.

This clone has only one observation. This chain connects TRBV5-1 to TRBJ2-5, with D maybe TRBD2 (5 bases). The germline V gene encodes CDR1 SGHRS and CDR2 YFSETQ. Trimming removed 4 bases from V and 1 base from J, with 17 bases in between. The CDR3 is 16 amino acids. The CDR3, as DNA: TGCGCCAGCAGCCCGATATCCGGACTGATCCAAGAGACCCAGTACTTC. Its translation is CASSPISGLIQETQYF.

The chain has TRBV5-4 and TRBJ1-2; D ambiguous. V shed 2 bases and J shed 9 bases, with 11 bases lying between them. The CDR3 loop spans 12 amino acids. Germline V gene sequence: CDR1 SGHNT, CDR2 YYREEE (reference sequence). In nucleotides, the CDR3 is TGTGCCAGCAGCTTAAACGGGTTAAGCTACACCTTC. This translates into CASSLNGLSYTF.

CDR3 nucleotides: TGTGCCAGCAGCCGCGATAGATTGGGAAACACCATATATTTT. Its protein is CASSRDRLGNTIYF. The rearrangement joins TRBV5-4 to TRBJ1-3; D unresolved. CDR1 and CDR2 from the germline V gene are SGHNT and YYREEE (reference sequence). Trimming shortened V by 4 bases and J by 4 bases, and 12 bases separated the two germline ends. The CDR3 spans 14 residues.

This chain uses TRBV19 with TRBJ1-2; D gene uncertain. The CDR3 covers 15 residues. CDR1 LNHDA and CDR2 SQIVND come from the germline V gene (reference sequence). Deletions cut 3 bases from V and 3 bases from J, with 14 bases between. The CDR3 bases are TGTGCCAGTAGTATGTCGGCCCTGAGGGACTATGGCTACACCTTC. This gives the protein CASSMSALRDYGYTF.

The V gene is TRBV12-3 or TRBV12-4, the J gene TRBJ2-7; no firm D call. V lost 3 bases and J 2 bases, leaving 8 bases between the germline ends. There are 13 residues in the CDR3. This CDR3 reads CASSFLLTYEQYF. Written as DNA, the CDR3 is TGTGCCAGCAGTTTTCTACTTACCTACGAGCAGTACTTC.

This chain's CDR3 is CASSLIAGGGETQYF. The CDR3 region has the DNA TGTGCCAGCAGCCTCATCGCCGGGGGGGGCGAGACCCAGTACTTC. This sequence joins TRBV7-6 and TRBJ2-5; 8 bases map to TRBD2. The CDR3 loop spans 15 amino acids. The V and J ends lost 5 bases and 5 bases, in that order; junction bases with no gene match: 10. CDR1 SGHVS and CDR2 FNYEAQ come from the germline V gene. The entire variable domain, with the rest obtained from reference TRBV7-6 and TRBJ2-5, is as follows: GAGVSQSPRYKVTKRGQDVALRCDPISGHVSLYWYRQALGQGPEFLTYFNYEAQQDKSGLPNDRFSAERPEGSISTLTIQRTEQRDSAMYRCASSLIAGGGETQYFGPGTRLLVL.

The chain couples TRBV24-1 to TRBJ2-5, with 9 bases fitting TRBD1. This CDR3 region has 15 residues. CDR1 and CDR2 (germline): KGHDR, SFDVKD. Trimming took 9 bases from V and 5 from J; bases not matched to a gene: 12. The CDR3 DNA reads TGTGCCACCTCCTCGCCGGGACAGGGATGGGAGACCCAGTACTTC. It is translated as CATSSPGQGWETQYF.

J is TRBJ2-7 and V is TRBV28; 9 bases line up with TRBD1. The CDR3 consists of 14 residues. V was pared by 5 bases and J by 4 bases, with 6 bases of the junction left unmatched. CDR1 and CDR2 from the germline V gene are MDHEN and SYDVKM. CDR3 region: CASSRTGGRYEQYF. The DNA of the CDR3 is TGTGCCAGCAGTAGAACAGGGGGCCGTTACGAGCAGTACTTC.

The chain is built from TRBV30 and TRBJ2-2, with TRBD2 matching 7 bases. The germline V gene has CDR1 GTSNPN and CDR2 SVGIG (reference sequence). V was pared by 5 bases and J by 2 bases, with 5 bases of the junction left unmatched. This CDR3 comprises 14 residues. The CDR3 DNA follows: TGTGCCTGGCGGGGACTAATTAACACCGGGGAGCTGTTTTTT. Translating it yields CAWRGLINTGELFF.

CDR3 protein: CASSATGDRGEKLFF. The CDR3, as DNA: TGTGCCAGCAGCGCTACCGGGGACAGGGGAGAAAAACTGTTTTTT. The gene calls are TRBV5-5 and TRBJ1-4, with 10 bases that match TRBD1. The CDR3 sequence is 15 residues long. Germline values: CDR1 SGHKS, CDR2 YYEKEE (reference sequence). J was trimmed by 8 bases and V by 4 bases; bases with no gene match: 8.

This chain joins TRBV28 and TRBJ1-1; D may be TRBD1 (6 bases). The CDR3 consists of 13 residues. Trimming left V 2 bases short and J 6 bases short, with 10 bases between. Germline CDR1 is MDHEN and CDR2 is SYDVKM. As DNA, the CDR3 is TGTGCCAGCAGTTTACTACAGGGAGCTGAAGCTTTCTTT. Translation gives CASSLLQGAEAFF.

The J gene is TRBJ1-5, the V gene TRBV6-2 or TRBV6-3; 7 positions agree with TRBD1. J gave up 1 base and V 5 bases, and 8 bases lay outside the gene matches. CDR1 and CDR2 from the germline V gene are MNHEY and SVGEGT. The CDR3 length is 16 residues. CDR3 sequence: CASSPRQGLSNQPQHF. The CDR3 DNA is TGTGCCAGCAGTCCGCGACAGGGTTTAAGCAATCAGCCCCAGCATTTT.

This rearrangement joins TRBV29-1 to TRBJ1-5, with D maybe TRBD1 (6 bases). Germline V gene data show CDR1 as SQVTM and CDR2 as ANQGSEA. V was clipped by 4 bases and J by 7 bases, with 11 bases between them. The CDR3 runs 12 residues. The chain's CDR3 is CSVAGVGQPQHF. The CDR3 region has the DNA TGCAGCGTTGCAGGGGTTGGGCAGCCCCAGCATTTT.

This rearrangement joins TRBV2 to TRBJ2-7; maybe TRBD2 (5 bases). Looked up from germline, CDR1 is SNHLY and CDR2 is FYNNEI. This CDR3 has 12 amino acids. With 2 bases removed from V and 10 bases from J, the gap between germline ends came to 12 bases. CDR3 coding DNA: TGTGCCAGCAGTGAACGGGATATCGATCAGTACTTC. Translated, it gives CASSERDIDQYF.